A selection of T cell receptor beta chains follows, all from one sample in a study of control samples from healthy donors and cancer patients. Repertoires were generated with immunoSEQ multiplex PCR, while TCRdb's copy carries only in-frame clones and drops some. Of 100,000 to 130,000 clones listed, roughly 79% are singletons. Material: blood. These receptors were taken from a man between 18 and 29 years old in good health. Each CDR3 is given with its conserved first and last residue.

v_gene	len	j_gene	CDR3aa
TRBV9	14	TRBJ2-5	CASSDGPGGETQYF
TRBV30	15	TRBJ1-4	CAWSTRSRRGEKLFF
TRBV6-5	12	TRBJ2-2	CASSYGTGELFF
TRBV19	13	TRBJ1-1	CASTGQRNTEAFF
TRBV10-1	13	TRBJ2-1	CASSEGRGTKQFF
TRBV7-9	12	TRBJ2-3	CASSSTGDTQYF
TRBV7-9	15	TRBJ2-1	CASSLGGQGRDEQFF
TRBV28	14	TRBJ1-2	CASSPPWREYGYTF
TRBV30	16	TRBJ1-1	CAWSNLGGGGGGEAFF
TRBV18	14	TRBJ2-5	CASSPTGGEETQYF
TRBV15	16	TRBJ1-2	CATSRDGTDFNYGYTF
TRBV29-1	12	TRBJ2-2	CSVGGGTGELFF
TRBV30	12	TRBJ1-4	CAWDRHGEKLFF
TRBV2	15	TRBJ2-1	CASSSKGLAGNEQFF
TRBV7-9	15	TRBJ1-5	CASSPTGGSNQPQHF
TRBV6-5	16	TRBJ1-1	CASSSIGLREYTEAFF
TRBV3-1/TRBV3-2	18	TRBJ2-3	CASSQVGFGDRGADTQYF
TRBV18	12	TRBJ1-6	CASSPRDSPLHF
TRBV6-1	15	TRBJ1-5	CASSDWTGGNQPQHF
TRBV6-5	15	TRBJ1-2	CASRDRGQGNYGYTF
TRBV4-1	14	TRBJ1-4	CASSQGGLGEKLFF
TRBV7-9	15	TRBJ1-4	CASSLAREGLGKLFF
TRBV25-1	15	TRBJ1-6	CASSEEGRGNSPLHF
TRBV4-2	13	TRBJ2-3	CASSQDRIATQYF
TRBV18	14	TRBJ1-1	CASSPQEANTEAFF
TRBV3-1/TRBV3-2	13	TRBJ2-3	CASSLRGTDTQYF
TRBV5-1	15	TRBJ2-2	CASSFTGLRTGELFF